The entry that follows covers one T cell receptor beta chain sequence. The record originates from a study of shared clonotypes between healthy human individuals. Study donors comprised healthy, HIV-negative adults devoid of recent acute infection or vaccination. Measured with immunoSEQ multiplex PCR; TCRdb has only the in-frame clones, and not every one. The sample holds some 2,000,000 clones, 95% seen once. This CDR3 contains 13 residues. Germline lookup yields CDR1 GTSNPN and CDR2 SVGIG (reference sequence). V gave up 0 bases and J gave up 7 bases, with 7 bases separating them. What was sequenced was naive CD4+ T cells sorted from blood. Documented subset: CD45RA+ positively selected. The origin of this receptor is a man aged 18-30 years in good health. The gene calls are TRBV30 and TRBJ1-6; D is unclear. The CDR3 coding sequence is TGTGCCTGGAGTGTATCAAGCAATTCACCCCTCCACTTT. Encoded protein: CAWSVSSNSPLHF.